This T cell receptor beta chain was retrieved from a study of radiotherapy plus CTLA-4 blockade in lung cancer. Germline-derived CDR1 and CDR2 are SGHTA and FQGTGA. Trimming shortened V by 2 bases and J by 3 bases, and 7 bases separated the two germline ends. This CDR3 is 13 amino acids long. Assay used: immunoSEQ multiplex PCR; TCRdb lists only in-frame clones, some missing. The top ten hold 0.65% to 0.9% of the sample, which has approximately 90,000 clones, 80% to 90% seen once. Sample: peripheral blood, taken from a patient treated with radiotherapy plus ipilimumab. This TCR came from a human donor with non-small cell lung cancer who had stable disease on radiotherapy plus ipilimumab. The chain combines TRBV7-3 with TRBJ1-1, with D possibly TRBD1 on 5 matching bases. The chain's CDR3 is CASSLVGDTEAFF. The CDR3 nucleotides read TGTGCCAGCAGCTTAGTAGGGGACACTGAAGCTTTCTTT.